The 16 T cell receptor beta chains reported below all come from one sample, sequenced in a study of blood T cell repertoires in COVID-19. Data came from immunoSEQ multiplex PCR; TCRdb stores just in-frame clones and leaves some out. Here the sample spans more than 60,000 clones, roughly 80% being singletons. The sequencing sample was made of peripheral blood. The receptors here all came from a human donor in a cohort sampled during active COVID-19.

The V call is TRBV4-3, the J call TRBJ1-5; D is possibly TRBD1 (6 bases). Deletions cut 3 bases from V and 4 bases from J, with 13 bases between. This CDR3 comprises 15 residues. Germline V gives CDR1 LGHNA, CDR2 YSLEER. Here the CDR3 reads CASSHALDRNQPQHF. The CDR3, as DNA: TGCGCCAGCAGCCACGCCTTGGACAGAAATCAGCCCCAGCATTTT.

The rearrangement joins TRBV28 to TRBJ2-3; 9 bases line up with TRBD1. This CDR3 is built from 16 residues. Unmatched junction bases numbered 9, after V lost 5 bases and J lost 3 bases. Germline assignment: CDR1 MDHEN and CDR2 SYDVKM. CDR3: CASSPLRDRETDTQYF. CDR3 nucleotides: TGTGCCAGCAGTCCTCTACGGGACAGGGAAACAGATACGCAGTATTTT.

This clone was found a few times. This sequence joins TRBV9 and TRBJ2-5, with TRBD1 matching over 7 bases. The length of the CDR3 is 16 residues. The J segment lost 4 bases and the V segment lost 3 bases, leaving 12 bases of the junction unmatched. Per germline, CDR1 SGDLS and CDR2 YYNGEE. CDR3: CASSARQGMMGETQYF. The CDR3 DNA follows: TGTGCCAGCAGCGCGAGACAGGGAATGATGGGAGAGACCCAGTACTTC.

This clone was counted only a few times. CDR3 amino acids: CASSLVPGGEAFF. DNA for the CDR3: TGTGCCAGCAGCTTAGTACCAGGTGGGGAAGCTTTCTTT. V is TRBV7-9 and J is TRBJ1-1, with D hard to call. V lost 1 base, J lost 8 bases, and 11 bases lay in between. CDR3 length: 13 residues. Germline V gene lookup returns CDR1 SEHNR and CDR2 FQNEAQ (reference sequence). Supplemented by reference TRBV7-9 and TRBJ1-1, the full variable domain reads DTGVSQNPRHKITKRGQNVTFRCDPISEHNRLYWYRQTLGQGPEFLTYFQNEAQLEKSRLLSDRFSAERPKGSFSTLEIQRTEQGDSAMYLCASSLVPGGEAFFGQGTRLTVV.

The chain has TRBV2 and TRBJ1-1; D is ambiguous. CDR1 is SNHLY and CDR2 is FYNNEI in the germline V gene. This CDR3 comprises 14 residues. V shed 7 bases and J shed 0 bases, with 12 bases lying between them. CDR3 in DNA: TGTGCCAGCATCCTGGGAGGGTTGAACACTGAAGCTTTCTTT. This translates into CASILGGLNTEAFF.

V gene TRBV5-4 combines with J gene TRBJ1-2; D is possibly TRBD1 (6 bases). CDR3 length: 15 amino acids. Germline V gene data show CDR1 as SGHNT and CDR2 as YYREEE (reference sequence). Trimming took 1 base from V and 5 from J, leaving 15 bases between them. Here the CDR3 reads CASSLSQGRHYGYTF. CDR3 sequence (DNA): TGTGCCAGCAGCTTGTCGCAGGGGCGACATTATGGCTACACCTTC.

J is TRBJ1-3 and V is TRBV7-8, with no clear D. The CDR3 is 14 amino acids. CDR1 and CDR2 (germline): SGHVS, FQNEAQ. V shed 1 base and J shed 4 bases, with 8 bases lying between them. The CDR3 DNA reads TGTGCCAGCAGCTTAGACTACGCGGGAAACACCATATATTTT. Residues: CASSLDYAGNTIYF. The full variable domain, completed using reference TRBV7-8 and TRBJ1-3, is GAGVSQSPRYKVAKRGQDVALRCDPISGHVSLFWYQQALGQGPEFLTYFQNEAQLDKSGLPSDRFFAERPEGSVSTLKIQRTQQEDSAVYLCASSLDYAGNTIYFGEGSWLTVV.

J is TRBJ2-1 and V is TRBV18, with D maybe TRBD2 (6 bases). This CDR3 is 16 amino acids long. In germline, CDR1 is KGHSH, CDR2 LQKENI. The V end was cut by 6 bases, the J end by 5 bases, with 20 bases between. CDR3 coding DNA: TGTGCCAGCTCGACCGGCTCGGGACTCGTTAACAATGAGCAGTTCTTC. Translated: CASSTGSGLVNNEQFF.

This chain joins TRBV6-5 and TRBJ1-2; D call uncertain. The length of the CDR3 is 14 residues. In germline, CDR1 is MNHEY, CDR2 SVGAGI. V lost 5 bases and J lost 0, with 10 bases in between. This CDR3 is CASSTRNPNYGYTF. Here the CDR3 DNA reads TGTGCCAGCAGTACACGCAACCCTAACTATGGCTACACCTTC.

This clone was observed a single time. The rearrangement joins TRBV9 to TRBJ1-2; 7 bases are a match to TRBD1. Germline V CDR1 and CDR2: SGDLS, YYNGEE. CDR3 length equals 15 residues. V lost 3 bases, J lost 5 bases, and 10 bases stayed unmatched. The CDR3 DNA follows: TGTGCCAGCAGCGCCGGCAGGGGGTCGTGGTATGGCTACACCTTC. Amino acids: CASSAGRGSWYGYTF. The full variable domain, completed using reference TRBV9 and TRBJ1-2, is DSGVTQTPKHLITATGQRVTLRCSPRSGDLSVYWYQQSLDQGLQFLIQYYNGEERAKGNILERFSAQQFPDLHSELNLSSLELGDSALYFCASSAGRGSWYGYTFGSGTRLTVV.

The chain links TRBV7-6 to TRBJ2-1; tentatively, D is TRBD2 (6 bases). The CDR3 covers 15 residues. The V gene's germline CDR1 is SGHVS and CDR2 FNYEAQ. V was pared by 5 bases and J by 2 bases, with 13 bases between. In nucleotides, the CDR3 is TGTGCCAGCAGCGGAGGGGTTTTGGCCTACAATGAGCAGTTCTTC. Protein sequence: CASSGGVLAYNEQFF.

The chain recombines TRBV3-1 (or the pseudogene TRBV3-2) with TRBJ1-3; D is undetermined. V was pared by 6 bases and J by 0 bases, with 6 bases between. The germline gives CDR1 LGHDT, CDR2 YNNKEL (reference sequence). The CDR3 runs 13 residues. The DNA of the CDR3 is TGTGCCAGCAGACCCAGCTCTGGAAACACCATATATTTT. It encodes CASRPSSGNTIYF.

This clone has only one observation. The V and J genes are TRBV5-1 and TRBJ1-1; D might be TRBD1 (6 bases). Trimming removed 4 bases at V and 8 bases at J, with 18 bases between. The CDR3 is 14 amino acids. Germline CDR1 SGHRS, CDR2 YFSETQ. In DNA form, the CDR3 reads TGCGCCAGCAGCAACCGGGACATCGGAGGCGAAGCTTTCTTT. Translating gives CASSNRDIGGEAFF.

Only one count was recorded for this clone. The chain couples TRBV24-1 to TRBJ1-6; 9 bases align to TRBD1. J gave up 2 bases and V 9 bases, and 13 bases lay outside the gene matches. Germline CDR1 reads KGHDR; CDR2 reads SFDVKD. The CDR3 is 18 residues long. The DNA of the CDR3 is TGTGCCACCCGGGACAGGGCCTGTGACAAAACCTATAATTCACCCCTCCACTTT. It codes for CATRDRACDKTYNSPLHF.

This clone appeared a few times. The genes are TRBV6-5 and TRBJ2-1; 7 bases map to TRBD2. Germline loops: CDR1 MNHEY, CDR2 SVGAGI. The J segment lost 8 bases and the V segment lost 10 bases, leaving 8 bases of the junction unmatched. The CDR3 runs to 12 residues. Here the CDR3 reads CANRPGRDEQFF. DNA of the CDR3: TGTGCCAACCGGCCGGGGAGGGATGAGCAGTTCTTC.

The chain employs TRBV5-1 and TRBJ1-6; TRBD1 might be the D (6 bases). The length of the CDR3 is 17 residues. CDR1 is SGHRS, CDR2 YFSETQ, per germline. V dropped 0 bases and J dropped 7 bases, with 17 bases sitting between them. The CDR3 region is CASSLDVWGQRNSPLHF. CDR3 coding DNA: TGCGCCAGCAGCTTGGATGTTTGGGGGCAGAGAAATTCACCCCTCCACTTT.